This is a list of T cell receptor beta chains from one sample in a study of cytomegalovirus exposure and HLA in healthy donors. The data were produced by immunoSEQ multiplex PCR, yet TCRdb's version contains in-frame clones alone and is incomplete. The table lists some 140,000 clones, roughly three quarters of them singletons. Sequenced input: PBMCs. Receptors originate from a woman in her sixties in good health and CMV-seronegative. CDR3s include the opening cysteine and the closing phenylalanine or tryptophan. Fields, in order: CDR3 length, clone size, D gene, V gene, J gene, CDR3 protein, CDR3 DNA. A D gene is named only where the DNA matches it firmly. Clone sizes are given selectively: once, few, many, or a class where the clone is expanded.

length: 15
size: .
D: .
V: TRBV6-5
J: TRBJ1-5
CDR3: CASSYSWGGNQPQHF
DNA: TGTGCCAGCAGTTACTCGTGGGGGGGCAATCAGCCCCAGCATTTT

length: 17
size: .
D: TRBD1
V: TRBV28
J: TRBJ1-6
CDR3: CASSPVFGQGYNSPLHF
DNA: TGTGCCAGCAGCCCAGTCTTCGGACAGGGTTATAATTCACCCCTCCACTTT

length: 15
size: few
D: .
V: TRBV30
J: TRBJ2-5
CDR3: CAWRVGQLPQETQYF
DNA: TGTGCCTGGAGAGTGGGGCAGCTGCCCCAAGAGACCCAGTACTTC

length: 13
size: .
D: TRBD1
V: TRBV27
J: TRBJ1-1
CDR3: CASSRYRGTEAFF
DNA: TGTGCCAGCAGTAGATACAGGGGGACTGAAGCTTTCTTT

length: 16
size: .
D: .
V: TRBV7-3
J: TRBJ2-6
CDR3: CASSRAGQSGANVLTF
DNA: TGTGCCAGCAGCCGCGCGGGACAGTCTGGGGCCAACGTCCTGACTTTC

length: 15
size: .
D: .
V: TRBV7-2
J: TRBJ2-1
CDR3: CASSLDYGHYNEQFF
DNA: TGTGCCAGCAGCTTGGACTATGGGCATTACAATGAGCAGTTCTTC

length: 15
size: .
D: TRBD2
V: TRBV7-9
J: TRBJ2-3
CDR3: CASSLAGADTDTQYF
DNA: TGTGCCAGCAGCCTAGCGGGGGCTGACACAGATACGCAGTATTTT

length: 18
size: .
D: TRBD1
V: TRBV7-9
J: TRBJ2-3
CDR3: CASSRRQGATLDTDTQYF
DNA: TGTGCCAGCAGCCGCCGACAGGGGGCCACCCTAGACACAGATACGCAGTATTTT

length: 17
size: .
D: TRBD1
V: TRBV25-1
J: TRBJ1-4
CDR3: CASTPRGSFSTNEKLFF
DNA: TGTGCCAGCACCCCCAGGGGGAGCTTTTCGACTAATGAAAAACTGTTTTTT

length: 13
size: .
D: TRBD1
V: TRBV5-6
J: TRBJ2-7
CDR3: CASSRNRGPEQYF
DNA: TGTGCCAGCAGCAGGAACAGGGGGCCCGAGCAGTACTTC

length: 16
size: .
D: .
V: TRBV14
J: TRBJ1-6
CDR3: CASSQEVLRVNSPLHF
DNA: TGTGCCAGCAGCCAAGAGGTTCTCAGGGTGAATTCACCCCTCCACTTT

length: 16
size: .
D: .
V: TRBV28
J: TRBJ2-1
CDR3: CASSTGQGASYNEQFF
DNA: TGTGCCAGCAGTACAGGGCAGGGAGCATCCTACAATGAGCAGTTCTTC

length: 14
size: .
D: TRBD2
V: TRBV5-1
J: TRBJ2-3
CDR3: CASSREGGADTQYF
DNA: TGCGCCAGCAGTCGGGAGGGGGGGGCAGATACGCAGTATTTT

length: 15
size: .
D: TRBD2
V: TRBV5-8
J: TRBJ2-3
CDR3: CASSVGTSGGDTQYF
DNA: TGTGCCAGCAGCGTTGGTACTAGCGGTGGGGATACGCAGTATTTT

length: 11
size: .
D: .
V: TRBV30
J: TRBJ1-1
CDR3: CAWSARNEAFF
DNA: TGTGCCTGGAGTGCCAGAAATGAAGCTTTCTTT

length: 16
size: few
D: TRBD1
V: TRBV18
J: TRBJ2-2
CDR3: CASSPWTGLDTGELFF
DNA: TGTGCCAGCTCACCCTGGACAGGGTTGGACACCGGGGAGCTGTTTTTT

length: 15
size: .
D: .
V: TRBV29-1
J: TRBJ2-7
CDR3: CSVGGGGNPSYEQYF
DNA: TGCAGCGTTGGAGGAGGGGGCAATCCTTCCTACGAGCAGTACTTC

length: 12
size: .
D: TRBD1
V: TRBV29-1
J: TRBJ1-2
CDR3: CSGGTGGNGYTF
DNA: TGCAGCGGCGGGACAGGGGGCAATGGCTACACCTTC

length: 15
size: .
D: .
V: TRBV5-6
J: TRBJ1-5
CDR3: CASSFWTVYNQPQHF
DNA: TGTGCCAGCAGCTTCTGGACTGTCTATAATCAGCCCCAGCATTTT

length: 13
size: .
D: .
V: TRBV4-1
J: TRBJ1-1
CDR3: CASSLQVNTEAFF
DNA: TGCGCCAGCAGCCTACAGGTGAACACTGAAGCTTTCTTT

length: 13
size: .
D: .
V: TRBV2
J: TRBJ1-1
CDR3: CASSDRPGTRAFF
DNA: TGTGCCAGCAGTGATAGACCCGGCACCAGGGCTTTCTTT

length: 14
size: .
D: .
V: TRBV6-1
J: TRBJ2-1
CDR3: CASSPLSPVVQRFF
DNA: TGTGCCAGCAGTCCCCTCTCACCGGTAGTCCAACGGTTCTTC

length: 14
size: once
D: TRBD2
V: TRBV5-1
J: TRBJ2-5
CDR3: CASSLAGGRETQYF
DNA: TGCGCCAGCAGTCTAGCGGGAGGTCGTGAGACCCAGTACTTC

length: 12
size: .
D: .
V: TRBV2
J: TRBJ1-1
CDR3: CASSDPSTEAFF
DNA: TGTGCCAGCAGTGACCCCTCCACTGAAGCTTTCTTT

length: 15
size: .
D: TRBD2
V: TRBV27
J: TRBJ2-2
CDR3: CASSFEAGGTGELFF
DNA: TGTGCCAGCAGTTTCGAAGCGGGGGGTACCGGGGAGCTGTTTTTT

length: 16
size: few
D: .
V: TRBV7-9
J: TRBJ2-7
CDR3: CASTPTGLLGGSEQYF
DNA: TGTGCCAGCACCCCTACGGGACTCCTGGGAGGTAGCGAGCAGTACTTC

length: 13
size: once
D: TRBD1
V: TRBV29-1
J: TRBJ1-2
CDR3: CSGGQVGNYGYTF
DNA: TGCAGCGGTGGACAGGTTGGGAACTATGGCTACACCTTC

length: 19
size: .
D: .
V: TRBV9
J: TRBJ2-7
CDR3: CASSVDVGGGGRLPYEQYF
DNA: TGTGCCAGCAGCGTAGATGTGGGGGGTGGAGGACGCTTGCCCTACGAGCAGTACTTC

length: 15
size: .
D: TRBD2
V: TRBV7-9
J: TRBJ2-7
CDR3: CASSHPGTSPYEQYF
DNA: TGTGCCAGCAGCCATCCCGGGACTAGTCCCTACGAGCAGTACTTC

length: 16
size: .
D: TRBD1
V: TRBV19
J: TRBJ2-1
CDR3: CASSTPGDRPYNEQFF
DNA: TGTGCCAGTAGTACCCCGGGGGACAGGCCCTACAATGAGCAGTTCTTC

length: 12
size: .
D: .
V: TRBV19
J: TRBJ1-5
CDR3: CASQGSNQPQHF
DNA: TGTGCCAGCCAGGGTAGCAATCAGCCCCAGCATTTT

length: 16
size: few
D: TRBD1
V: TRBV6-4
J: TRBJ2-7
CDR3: CASSDLPGQGVYEQYF
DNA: TGTGCCAGCAGTGACTTGCCTGGACAGGGGGTCTACGAGCAGTACTTC

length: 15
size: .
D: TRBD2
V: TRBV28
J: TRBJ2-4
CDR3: CASSSLAGAKNIQYF
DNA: TGTGCCAGCAGTTCATTAGCGGGAGCCAAAAACATTCAGTACTTC

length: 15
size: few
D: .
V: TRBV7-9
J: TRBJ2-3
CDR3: CASSLGQTSTDTQYF
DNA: TGTGCCAGCAGCCTCGGACAGACTAGCACAGATACGCAGTATTTT

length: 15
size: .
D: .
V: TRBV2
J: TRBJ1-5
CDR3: CASTLNRDYNQPQHF
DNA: TGTGCCAGCACCTTAAACCGGGATTACAATCAGCCCCAGCATTTT

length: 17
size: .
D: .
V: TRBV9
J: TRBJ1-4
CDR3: CASSDRAGFGTNEKLFF
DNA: TGTGCCAGCAGCGACAGGGCTGGGTTCGGCACTAATGAAAAACTGTTTTTT

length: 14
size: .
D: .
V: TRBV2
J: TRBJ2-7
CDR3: CASSQTLPPYEQYF
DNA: TGTGCCAGCAGTCAGACATTGCCACCCTACGAGCAGTACTTC

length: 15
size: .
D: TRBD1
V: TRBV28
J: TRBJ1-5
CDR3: CASSPDRVSNQPQHF
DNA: TGTGCCAGCAGTCCTGACAGGGTTAGCAATCAGCCCCAGCATTTT

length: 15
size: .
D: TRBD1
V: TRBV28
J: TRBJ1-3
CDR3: CASTRQGKSGNTIYF
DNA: TGTGCCAGCACCAGACAGGGGAAATCTGGAAACACCATATATTTT

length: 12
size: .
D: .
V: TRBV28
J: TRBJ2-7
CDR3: CASSSDSYEQYF
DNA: TGTGCCAGCAGTTCGGACAGCTACGAGCAGTACTTC

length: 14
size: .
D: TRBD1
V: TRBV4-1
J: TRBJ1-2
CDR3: CASSQWTGKYGYTF
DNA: TGCGCCAGCAGCCAGTGGACAGGGAAATATGGCTACACCTTC

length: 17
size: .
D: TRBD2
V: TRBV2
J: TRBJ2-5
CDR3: CASIQYSGTSGKETQYF
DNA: TGTGCCAGCATACAATACTCCGGGACTAGCGGGAAGGAGACCCAGTACTTC

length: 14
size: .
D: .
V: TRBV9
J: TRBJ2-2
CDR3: CASGNRANTGELFF
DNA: TGTGCCAGCGGGAACAGGGCGAACACCGGGGAGCTGTTTTTT

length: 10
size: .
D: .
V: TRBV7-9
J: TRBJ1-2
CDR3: CASSLRRYTF
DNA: TGTGCCAGCAGTCTCAGGCGCTACACCTTC

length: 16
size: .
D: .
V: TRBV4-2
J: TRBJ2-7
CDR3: CASSQDAVLAVYEQYF
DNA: TGTGCCAGCAGCCAAGATGCTGTGCTCGCGGTTTACGAGCAGTACTTC

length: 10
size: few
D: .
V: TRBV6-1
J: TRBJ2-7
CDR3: CASSQGGQYF
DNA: TGTGCCAGCAGTCAGGGGGGGCAGTACTTC

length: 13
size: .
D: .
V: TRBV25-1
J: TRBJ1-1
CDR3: CASSKAGGTEAFF
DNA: TGTGCCAGCAGTAAGGCGGGGGGCACTGAAGCTTTCTTT

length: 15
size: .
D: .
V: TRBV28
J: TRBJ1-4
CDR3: CASSLSWDMNEKLFF
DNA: TGTGCCAGCAGTTTAAGCTGGGACATGAATGAAAAACTGTTTTTT

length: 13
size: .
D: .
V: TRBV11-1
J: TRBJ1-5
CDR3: CASSLDRRAAQHF
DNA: TGTGCCAGCAGCTTAGACCGGCGGGCGGCCCAGCATTTT

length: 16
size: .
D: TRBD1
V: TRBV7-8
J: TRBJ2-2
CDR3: CASSRRTGANTGELFF
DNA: TGTGCCAGCAGCCGGAGGACAGGAGCGAACACCGGGGAGCTGTTTTTT